This section outlines one T cell receptor beta chain sequence together with its context. The antigen remains undetermined. The study ran its PCR with 60 Vbeta and 13 Jbeta primers. The repertoire was sequenced with immunoSEQ multiplex PCR; TCRdb's copy has only in-frame clones and lacks some. The sample consists of 45,000 to 65,000 clones, about 80% of them appearing once. CDR1 is SGHNT and CDR2 is YENEEA in the germline V gene. The V gene end was trimmed by 2 bases and the J gene end by 6 bases; junction bases not matched to a gene: 9. CDR3 length: 17 amino acids. These data are taken from a study of cytomegalovirus exposure and HLA in healthy donors. Study results and caveats: Per published reports, the classifier diagnosed cytomegalovirus status with high specificity and sensitivity.

The gene calls are TRBV11-3 and TRBJ2-2, with 10 bases aligning to TRBD2. The clonotype was recovered from a woman aged 40 to 50 in good health and CMV-seropositive. The material sequenced was PBMCs. CDR3 in DNA: TGTGCCAGCAGCTTATTATGGTTAGCGGGGGGTTCCGGGGAGCTGTTTTTT. This codes for CASSLLWLAGGSGELFF.